The 3 T cell receptor beta chains in this list originate from one sample, sequenced in a study of response to subunit inactivated influenza vaccine. TCRdb fed the RT-PCR reads into MiXCR, producing one record per CDR3 protein. The repertoire holds about 300,000 distinct CDR3 sequences, 22% seen once, with over 9% in the top ten. The sample consisted of PBMCs from blood, taken less than 22 months after vaccination. These receptor sequences come from a man between 50 and 69 years old who received an inactivated influenza vaccine.

This clonotype was counted between two and nine times. This chain uses TRBV6-5 with TRBJ1-3; D perhaps matches TRBD1 (6 bases). Trimming removed 3 bases from V and 4 bases from J, with 13 bases in between. Germline-derived CDR1 and CDR2 are MNHEY and SVGAGI. This CDR3 has 15 amino acids. CDR3 amino acids: CASSYGQRSGNTIYF. CDR3 DNA sequence: TGTGCCAGCAGTTATGGACAGAGGTCCGGAAACACCATATATTTT.

The chain recombines TRBV20-1 with TRBJ2-7; 7 bases match TRBD2. The CDR3 has 14 amino acids. Germline V gene lookup returns CDR1 DFQATT and CDR2 SNEGSKA (reference sequence). V trimming: 0 bases; J trimming: 4 bases; junction bases outside the gene matches: 6. In DNA, the CDR3 is TGCAGTGCTAGAGATCCGAGCGGGATGTACGAGCAGTACTTC. Residues: CSARDPSGMYEQYF.

This clonotype was observed a handful of times. The chain carries TRBV4-2 and TRBJ2-1, with D tentatively TRBD2 (5 bases). The CDR3 is made up of 17 amino acids. The germline V gene has CDR1 LGHNA and CDR2 YNFKEQ. The V end was cut by 4 bases, the J end by 6 bases, with 22 bases between. CDR3 region: CASSRFGTGSLTNEQFF. The CDR3 DNA is TGTGCCAGCAGCCGGTTCGGCACGGGGAGTTTGACCAATGAGCAGTTCTTC.